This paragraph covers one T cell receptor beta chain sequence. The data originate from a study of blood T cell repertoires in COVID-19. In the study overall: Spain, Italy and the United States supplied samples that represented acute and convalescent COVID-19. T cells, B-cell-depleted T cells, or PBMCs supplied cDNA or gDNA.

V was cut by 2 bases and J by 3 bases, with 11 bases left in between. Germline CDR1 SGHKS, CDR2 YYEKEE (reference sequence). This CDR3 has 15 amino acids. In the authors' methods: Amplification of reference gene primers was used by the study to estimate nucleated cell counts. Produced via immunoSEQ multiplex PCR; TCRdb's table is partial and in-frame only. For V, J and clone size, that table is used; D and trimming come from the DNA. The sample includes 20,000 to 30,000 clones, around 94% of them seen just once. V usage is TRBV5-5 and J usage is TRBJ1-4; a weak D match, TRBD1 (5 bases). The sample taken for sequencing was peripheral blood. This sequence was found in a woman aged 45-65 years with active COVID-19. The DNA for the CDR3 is TGTGCCAGCAGCTTTACAGGTTCAGCTAATGAAAAACTGTTTTTT. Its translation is CASSFTGSANEKLFF.